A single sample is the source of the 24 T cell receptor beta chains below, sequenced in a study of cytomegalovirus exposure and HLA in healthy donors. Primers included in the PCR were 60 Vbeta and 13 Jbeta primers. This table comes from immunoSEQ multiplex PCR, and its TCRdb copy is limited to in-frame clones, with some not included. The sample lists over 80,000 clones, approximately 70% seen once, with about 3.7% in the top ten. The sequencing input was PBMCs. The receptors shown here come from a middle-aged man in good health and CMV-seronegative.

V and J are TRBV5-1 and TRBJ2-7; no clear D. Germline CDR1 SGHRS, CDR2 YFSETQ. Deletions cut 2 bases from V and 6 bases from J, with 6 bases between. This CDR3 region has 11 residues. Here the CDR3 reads CASSFRFEQYF. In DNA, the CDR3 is TGCGCCAGCAGCTTTCGGTTCGAGCAGTACTTC.

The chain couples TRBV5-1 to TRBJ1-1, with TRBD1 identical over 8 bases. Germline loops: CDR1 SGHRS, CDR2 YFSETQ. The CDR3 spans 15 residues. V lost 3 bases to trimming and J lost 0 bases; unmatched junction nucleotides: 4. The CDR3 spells CASSSWTGMNTEAFF. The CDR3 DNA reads TGCGCCAGCAGCTCTTGGACAGGGATGAACACTGAAGCTTTCTTT.

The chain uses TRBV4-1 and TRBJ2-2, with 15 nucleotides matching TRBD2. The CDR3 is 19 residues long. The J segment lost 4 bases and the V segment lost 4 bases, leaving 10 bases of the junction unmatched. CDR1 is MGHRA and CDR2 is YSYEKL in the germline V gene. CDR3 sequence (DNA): TGCGCCAGCAGCCGCTACGGACTAGCGGGGGGGCCCGGCACCGGGGAGCTGTTTTTT. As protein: CASSRYGLAGGPGTGELFF.

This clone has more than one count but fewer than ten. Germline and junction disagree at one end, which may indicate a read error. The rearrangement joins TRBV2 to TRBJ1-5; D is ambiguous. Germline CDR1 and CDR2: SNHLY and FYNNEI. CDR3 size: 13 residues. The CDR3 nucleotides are TGTGCCATCAGTATACACCGCAATCAGCCCCAGCATTTT. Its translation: CAISIHRNQPQHF.

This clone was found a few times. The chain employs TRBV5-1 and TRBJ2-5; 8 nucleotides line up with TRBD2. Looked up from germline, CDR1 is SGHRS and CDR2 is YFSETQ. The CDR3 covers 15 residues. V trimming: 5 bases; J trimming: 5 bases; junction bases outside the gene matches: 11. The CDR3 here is CASRLGVSGVETQYF. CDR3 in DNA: TGCGCCAGCAGGCTAGGGGTTAGCGGGGTGGAGACCCAGTACTTC.

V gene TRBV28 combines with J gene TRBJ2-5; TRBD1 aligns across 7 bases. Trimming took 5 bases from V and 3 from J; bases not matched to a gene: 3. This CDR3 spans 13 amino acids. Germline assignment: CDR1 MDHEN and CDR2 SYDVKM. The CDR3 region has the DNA TGTGCCAGCAGTCGACAGGGTAAAGAGACCCAGTACTTC. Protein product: CASSRQGKETQYF.

The CDR3 region is CASSSLRTSGGAGNEQFF. Written as DNA, the CDR3 is TGTGCCAGCAGCTCCTTAAGGACTAGCGGGGGGGCGGGCAATGAGCAGTTCTTC. The chain recombines TRBV13 with TRBJ2-1; 15 bases line up with TRBD2. From germline, CDR1 is PRHDT and CDR2 FYEKMQ (reference sequence). The V and J ends lost 4 bases and 6 bases, in that order; junction bases with no gene match: 10. This CDR3 has 18 residues.

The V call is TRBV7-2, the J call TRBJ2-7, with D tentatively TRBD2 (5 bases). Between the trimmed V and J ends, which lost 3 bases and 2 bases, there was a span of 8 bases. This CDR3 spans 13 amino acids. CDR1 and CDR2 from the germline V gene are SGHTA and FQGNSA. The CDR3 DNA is TGTGCCAGCAGCTTGAGCGGAGCCTACGAGCAGTACTTC. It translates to CASSLSGAYEQYF.

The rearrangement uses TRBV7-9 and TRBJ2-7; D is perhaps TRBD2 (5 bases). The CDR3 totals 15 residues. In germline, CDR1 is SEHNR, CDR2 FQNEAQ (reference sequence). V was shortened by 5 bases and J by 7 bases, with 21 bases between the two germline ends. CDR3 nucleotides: TGTGCCAGCAGCCCTAAGCGGCGAGTCAGTCCGGAGCAGTACTTC. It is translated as CASSPKRRVSPEQYF.

In DNA, the CDR3 is TGCGCCAGCAGCATGGGACTAGCGGAACAAGAGACCCAGTACTTC. This gives the protein CASSMGLAEQETQYF. The chain uses TRBV5-1 and TRBJ2-5; 11 bases match TRBD2. The CDR3 is 15 residues long. V dropped 4 bases and J dropped 2; count of bases not matched to a gene: 4. The germline V gene encodes CDR1 SGHRS and CDR2 YFSETQ.

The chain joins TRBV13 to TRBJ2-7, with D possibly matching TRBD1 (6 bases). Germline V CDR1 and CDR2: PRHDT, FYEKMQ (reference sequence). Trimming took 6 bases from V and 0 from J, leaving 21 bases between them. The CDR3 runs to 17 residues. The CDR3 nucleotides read TGTGCCAGCAGTTCAACCCTGGGACACCTGAGCTCCTACGAGCAGTACTTC. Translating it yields CASSSTLGHLSSYEQYF.

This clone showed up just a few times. CDR3: CASSTPTTSGGTRWRETQYF. The CDR3 DNA follows: TGTGCCAGCAGCACCCCTACGACTAGCGGGGGGACGAGATGGCGAGAGACCCAGTACTTC. V and J are TRBV9 and TRBJ2-5, with 13 nucleotides matching TRBD2. J gave up 4 bases and V 4 bases, and 19 bases lay outside the gene matches. Germline CDR1 is SGDLS and CDR2 is YYNGEE. The CDR3 has 20 amino acids. Together with reference TRBV9 and TRBJ2-5, the CDR3 gives the full variable domain: DSGVTQTPKHLITATGQRVTLRCSPRSGDLSVYWYQQSLDQGLQFLIQYYNGEERAKGNILERFSAQQFPDLHSELNLSSLELGDSALYFCASSTPTTSGGTRWRETQYFGPGTRLLVL.

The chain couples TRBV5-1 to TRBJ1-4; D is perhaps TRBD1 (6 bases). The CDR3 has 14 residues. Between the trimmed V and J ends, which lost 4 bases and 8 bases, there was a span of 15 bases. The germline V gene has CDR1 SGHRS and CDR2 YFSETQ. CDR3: CASSPTGLREKLFF. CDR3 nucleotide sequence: TGCGCCAGCAGCCCCACAGGGTTGAGGGAAAAACTGTTTTTT.

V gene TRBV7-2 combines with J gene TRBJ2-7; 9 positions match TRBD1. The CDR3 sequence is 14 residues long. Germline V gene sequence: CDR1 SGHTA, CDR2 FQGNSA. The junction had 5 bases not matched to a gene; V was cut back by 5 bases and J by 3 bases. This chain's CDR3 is CASSPLGQGYEQYF. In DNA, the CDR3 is TGTGCCAGCAGCCCCCTGGGACAGGGCTACGAGCAGTACTTC.

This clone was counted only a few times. This chain's CDR3 is CASSREGGSSSYEQYF. The CDR3 DNA reads TGTGCCAGCAGCCGGGAGGGGGGCTCGAGCTCCTACGAGCAGTACTTC. The chain couples TRBV11-2 to TRBJ2-7, with 8 bases fitting TRBD2. The CDR3 totals 16 residues. CDR1 is SGHAT and CDR2 is FQNNGV in the germline V gene. With V trimmed by 5 bases and J by 0 bases, 9 bases remained unmatched.

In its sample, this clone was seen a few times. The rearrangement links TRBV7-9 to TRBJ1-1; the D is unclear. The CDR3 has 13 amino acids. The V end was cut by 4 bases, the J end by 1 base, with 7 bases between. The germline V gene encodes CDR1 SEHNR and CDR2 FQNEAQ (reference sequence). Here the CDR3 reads CASSSLWNTEAFF. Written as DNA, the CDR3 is TGTGCCAGCAGCTCCCTATGGAACACTGAAGCTTTCTTT.

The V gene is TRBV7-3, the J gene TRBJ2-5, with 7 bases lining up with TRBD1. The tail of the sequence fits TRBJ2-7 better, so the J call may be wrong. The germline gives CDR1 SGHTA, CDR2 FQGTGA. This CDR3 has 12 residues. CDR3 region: CASSLNRGEQYF. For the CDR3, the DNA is TGTGCCAGCAGCTTAAACAGGGGCGAGCAGTACTTC.

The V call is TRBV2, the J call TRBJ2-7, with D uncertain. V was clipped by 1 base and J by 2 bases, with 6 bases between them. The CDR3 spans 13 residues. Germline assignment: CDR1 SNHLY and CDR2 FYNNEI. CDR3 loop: CASSEGFAYEQYF. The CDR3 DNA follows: TGTGCCAGCAGTGAAGGTTTCGCCTACGAGCAGTACTTC.

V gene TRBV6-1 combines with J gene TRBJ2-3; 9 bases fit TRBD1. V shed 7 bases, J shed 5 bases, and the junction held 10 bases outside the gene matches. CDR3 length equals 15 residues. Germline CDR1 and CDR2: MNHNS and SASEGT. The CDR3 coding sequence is TGTGCCAGCACTCTGAGACAGGGGGTTGGAGATACGCAGTATTTT. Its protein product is CASTLRQGVGDTQYF.

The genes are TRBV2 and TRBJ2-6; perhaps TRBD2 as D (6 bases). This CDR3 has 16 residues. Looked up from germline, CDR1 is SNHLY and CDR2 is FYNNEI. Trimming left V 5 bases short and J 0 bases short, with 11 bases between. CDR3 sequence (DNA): TGTGCCAGCAGTAGGACGGGAGACTCTGGGGCCAACGTCCTGACTTTC. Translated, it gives CASSRTGDSGANVLTF.

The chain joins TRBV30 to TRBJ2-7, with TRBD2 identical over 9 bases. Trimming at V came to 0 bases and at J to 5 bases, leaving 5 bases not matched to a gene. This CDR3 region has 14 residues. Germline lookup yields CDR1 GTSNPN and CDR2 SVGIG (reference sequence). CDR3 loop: CAWSVRGGAHEQYF. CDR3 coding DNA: TGTGCCTGGAGTGTACGCGGGGGGGCCCACGAGCAGTACTTC.

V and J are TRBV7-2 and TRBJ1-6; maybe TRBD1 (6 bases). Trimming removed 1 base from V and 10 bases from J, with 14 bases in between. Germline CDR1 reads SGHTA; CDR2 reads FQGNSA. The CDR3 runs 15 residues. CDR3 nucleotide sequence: TGTGCCAGCAGCTTAGTTTCACAGGGCGGCTCACCCCTCCACTTT. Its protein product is CASSLVSQGGSPLHF.

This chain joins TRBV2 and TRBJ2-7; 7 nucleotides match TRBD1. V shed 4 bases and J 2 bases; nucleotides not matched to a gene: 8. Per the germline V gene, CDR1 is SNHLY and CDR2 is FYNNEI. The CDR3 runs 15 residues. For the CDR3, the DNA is TGTGCCAGCAGTGGACAGGGAACCCGCGCCTACGAGCAGTACTTC. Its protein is CASSGQGTRAYEQYF.

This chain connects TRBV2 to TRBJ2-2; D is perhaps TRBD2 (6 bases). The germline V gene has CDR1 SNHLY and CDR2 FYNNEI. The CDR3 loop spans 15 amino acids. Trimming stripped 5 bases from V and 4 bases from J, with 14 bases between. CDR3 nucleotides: TGTGCCAGCAGTCCCGGCCGGGGGTTCACCGGGGAGCTGTTTTTT. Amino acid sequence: CASSPGRGFTGELFF.